The rows below give T cell receptor beta chains drawn from one sample of a study of T-cell reconstitution after alpha-beta-depleted transplantation in children. TCRdb used MiXCR to reprocess the PCR reads, holding one entry per CDR3 protein. The sample consists of 800,000 to 1,000,000 distinct CDR3 sequences, roughly 29% of them appearing once. Sequenced material: PBMCs, mostly from graft donor cells, taken 360 days after TCRalphabeta/CD19-depleted stem cell transplant. These receptors all come from a boy under three years old who had a stem cell transplant for SCID, so the T cells may come from the graft donor. Each CDR3 is given with its conserved first and last residue. A D gene is named only where the DNA matches it firmly. Clone size, where shown, is once, few, many, or a class for clones that have expanded.

>TRBV25-1|.|TRBJ2-1|TRBD2
CASSDERGNNEQFF
TGTGCCAGCAGTGACGAGCGGGGGAACAATGAGCAGTTCTTC
>TRBV9|.|TRBJ2-2|.
CASSVVGQDTGELFF
TGTGCCAGCAGCGTAGTTGGGCAGGACACCGGGGAGCTGTTTTTT
>TRBV28|many|TRBJ2-7|.
CASSWNYEQYF
TGTGCCAGCAGTTGGAATTACGAGCAGTACTTC
>TRBV15|few|TRBJ1-1|TRBD1
CATSSSGQGYGAFF
TGTGCCACCAGCAGTTCGGGACAGGGATACGGAGCTTTCTTT
>TRBV11-2|many|TRBJ2-1|TRBD1
CASSFRGKGNEQFF
TGTGCCAGCAGCTTCAGGGGGAAGGGGAATGAGCAGTTCTTC
>TRBV12-3/TRBV12-4|few|TRBJ1-4|.
CASSPRRWDEKLFF
TGTGCCAGCAGTCCCAGGCGTTGGGACGAAAAACTGTTTTTT
>TRBV5-1|few|TRBJ1-1|.
CASSLVATSEAFF
TGCGCCAGCAGCTTGGTTGCGACCTCTGAAGCTTTCTTT
>TRBV7-2|few|TRBJ2-1|TRBD2
CASSLRAGFSDEQFF
TGTGCCAGCAGCTTAAGAGCGGGATTCTCGGATGAGCAGTTCTTC
>TRBV7-2|few|TRBJ2-1|TRBD2
CASSLDSGGGNEQFF
TGTGCCAGCAGCTTAGATAGCGGGGGGGGGAATGAGCAGTTCTTC
>TRBV20-1|few|TRBJ2-1|.
CSARERINEQFF
TGCAGTGCTAGAGAACGCATTAATGAGCAGTTCTTC
>TRBV29-1|few|TRBJ2-3|.
CSVPRQASTDTQYF
TGCAGCGTCCCCCGACAGGCAAGCACAGATACGCAGTATTTT
>TRBV28|few|TRBJ2-1|.
CASSGGPDEQFF
TGTGCCAGCAGCGGGGGTCCCGATGAGCAGTTCTTC
>TRBV7-9|once|TRBJ2-5|TRBD2
CASSPGLAGSETQYF
TGTGCCAGCAGCCCGGGACTAGCGGGGAGCGAGACCCAGTACTTC
>TRBV4-1|few|TRBJ2-3|TRBD2
CASSQGTRRTSGSDTQYF
TGCGCCAGCAGCCAAGGTACCCGACGGACTAGCGGATCAGATACGCAGTATTTT
>TRBV29-1|.|TRBJ2-7|.
CSVAGGDTYEQYF
TGCAGCGTTGCAGGGGGGGACACCTACGAGCAGTACTTC
>TRBV7-2|few|TRBJ1-1|.
CASTNLMGTEAFF
TGTGCCAGCACCAACTTAATGGGAACTGAAGCTTTCTTT
>TRBV12-3/TRBV12-4|few|TRBJ2-2|.
CASSLWAGAGELFF
TGTGCCAGCAGTTTATGGGCAGGGGCCGGGGAGCTGTTTTTT
>TRBV2|.|TRBJ1-1|.
CASRLNTGTTEAFF
TGTGCCAGCAGACTTAACACCGGGACTACTGAAGCTTTCTTT
>TRBV28|few|TRBJ1-1|.
CASSSPVEGETEAFF
TGTGCCAGCAGTTCCCCGGTGGAGGGGGAAACTGAAGCTTTCTTT
>TRBV4-1|few|TRBJ1-1|.
CASSLAEPSEAFF
TGCGCCAGCAGCCTGGCGGAGCCTTCTGAAGCTTTCTTT
>TRBV5-5|many|TRBJ2-7|.
CASSLYLGAYEQYF
TGTGCCAGCAGCTTGTATCTGGGGGCTTACGAGCAGTACTTC
>TRBV12-3/TRBV12-4|few|TRBJ1-4|TRBD1
CASSGGQAINEKLFF
TGTGCCAGCAGCGGCGGACAGGCGATTAATGAAAAACTGTTTTTT
>TRBV4-1|few|TRBJ2-1|.
CASSPRVVLISYNEQFF
TGCGCCAGCAGCCCCCGGGTGGTACTGATCTCCTACAATGAGCAGTTCTTC
>TRBV20-1|few|TRBJ2-5|TRBD1
CSARDRAKETQYF
TGCAGTGCCCGGGACAGGGCTAAAGAGACCCAGTACTTC
>TRBV12-3/TRBV12-4|.|TRBJ2-1|TRBD2
CASSLIRFSSGGGREVNEQFF
TGTGCCAGCAGTTTAATTAGGTTTTCTAGCGGGGGGGGCCGTGAAGTGAATGAGCAGTTCTTC
>TRBV6-6|few|TRBJ1-3|.
CAAGSGNTIYF
TGTGCCGCGGGCTCAGGAAACACCATATATTTT
>TRBV12-3/TRBV12-4|few|TRBJ2-7|.
CASSLAKGRYEQYF
TGTGCCAGCAGTTTAGCTAAGGGAAGGTACGAGCAGTACTTC
>TRBV27|.|TRBJ2-7|.
CASSLNRAISYEQYF
TGTGCCAGCAGTTTGAACAGGGCTATCTCCTACGAGCAGTACTTC
>TRBV6-1|.|TRBJ2-3|.
CASRFSRTSTDTQYF
TGTGCCAGCAGGTTTTCCCGTACTAGCACAGATACGCAGTATTTT
>TRBV27|.|TRBJ1-1|.
CASSSGPGTEAFF
TGTGCCAGCAGTTCAGGGCCCGGGACTGAAGCTTTCTTT
>TRBV4-1|.|TRBJ2-7|.
CASSQAGLSTSYEQYF
TGCGCCAGCAGCCAAGCAGGGCTCTCAACCTCCTACGAGCAGTACTTC
>TRBV4-2|.|TRBJ1-1|.
CASSWGPRENTEAFF
TGTGCCAGCAGCTGGGGCCCCCGTGAGAACACTGAAGCTTTCTTT